One and the same sample provided the 29 T cell receptor beta chains below, sequenced in a study of shared clonotypes between healthy human individuals. TCRdb's table, derived via immunoSEQ multiplex PCR, lists solely in-frame clones and lacks some. The data show millions of clones, roughly 94% seen once. Specimen: naive CD4+ T cells sorted from blood. Subset denoted: CD45RA+ positively selected. These TCRs come from a young man in good health.

The CDR3 coding sequence is TGCAGCGTCAGACAGGCCGTCGTTCGGGAGACCCAGTACTTC. Amino acids: CSVRQAVVRETQYF. V is TRBV29-1 and J is TRBJ2-5; D is perhaps TRBD1 (6 bases). The CDR3 is made up of 14 amino acids. V was pared by 6 bases and J by 5 bases, with 19 bases between. Germline lookup yields CDR1 SQVTM and CDR2 ANQGSEA.

This chain uses TRBV19 with TRBJ2-7; 7 nucleotides align to TRBD2. CDR3 length: 13 residues. J lost 1 base, V lost 10 bases, and 7 bases had no gene match. The germline gives CDR1 LNHDA, CDR2 SQIVND (reference sequence). The CDR3 here is CATSAGASYEQYF. DNA for the CDR3: TGTGCCACATCGGCGGGAGCATCCTACGAGCAGTACTTC.

The rearrangement links TRBV6-8 to TRBJ2-1; D is perhaps TRBD1 (5 bases). In germline, CDR1 is MNHGY, CDR2 SAAAGT. Between the trimmed V and J ends, which lost 2 bases and 8 bases, there was a span of 16 bases. This CDR3 contains 15 residues. DNA for the CDR3: TGTGCCAGCAGTTACGACAGAGATCTTGGTGATGAGCAGTTCTTC. It is translated as CASSYDRDLGDEQFF.

The rearrangement uses TRBV6-5 and TRBJ2-7; TRBD1 might be the D (6 bases). Germline values: CDR1 MNHEY, CDR2 SVGAGI. This CDR3 has 14 residues. Trimming stripped 6 bases from V and 2 bases from J, with 14 bases between. The chain's CDR3 is CASRLLQGPYEQYF. In DNA form, the CDR3 reads TGTGCCAGCAGACTCCTACAGGGCCCCTACGAGCAGTACTTC.

The DNA for the CDR3 is TGTGCCAGCAGCTTATCAGGGAGCAACACTGAAGCTTTCTTT. This gives the protein CASSLSGSNTEAFF. The chain employs TRBV7-9 and TRBJ1-1; D perhaps matches TRBD1 (5 bases). The length of the CDR3 is 14 residues. Trimming left V 2 bases short and J 2 bases short, with 9 bases between. The V gene's germline CDR1 is SEHNR and CDR2 FQNEAQ (reference sequence). The variable domain in full, with the rest retrieved from reference TRBV7-9 and TRBJ1-1, is DTGVSQNPRHKITKRGQNVTFRCDPISEHNRLYWYRQTLGQGPEFLTYFQNEAQLEKSRLLSDRFSAERPKGSFSTLEIQRTEQGDSAMYLCASSLSGSNTEAFFGQGTRLTVV.

The V and J genes are TRBV29-1 and TRBJ2-5; tentative D call: TRBD2 (6 bases). Trimming took off 5 bases at V and 1 base at J, with 17 bases between the two ends. The CDR3 length is 15 residues. Per the germline V gene, CDR1 is SQVTM and CDR2 is ANQGSEA. The CDR3 protein is CSVNRGVLGQETQYF. In DNA form, the CDR3 reads TGCAGCGTTAACCGCGGGGTCTTGGGCCAAGAGACCCAGTACTTC. Combining the CDR3 with reference TRBV29-1 and TRBJ2-5 gives the whole variable domain SAVISQKPSRDICQRGTSLTIQCQVDSQVTMMFWYRQQPGQSLTLIATANQGSEATYESGFVIDKFPISRPNLTFSTLTVSNMSPEDSSIYLCSVNRGVLGQETQYFGPGTRLLVL.

The chain recombines TRBV28 with TRBJ1-1; the D gene is possibly TRBD1 (5 bases). This CDR3 is built from 12 residues. Trimming took off 7 bases at V and 5 bases at J, with 11 bases between the two ends. Germline CDR1 MDHEN, CDR2 SYDVKM. CDR3 nucleotide sequence: TGTGCCAGCACCTGGGGCGGGACTGAAGCTTTCTTT. It translates to CASTWGGTEAFF.

This chain links TRBV27 with TRBJ1-1; 8 bases line up with TRBD1. The CDR3 is 15 amino acids. Germline values: CDR1 MNHEY, CDR2 SMNVEV (reference sequence). The V gene end was trimmed by 5 bases and the J gene end by 4 bases; junction bases not matched to a gene: 9. The CDR3 coding sequence is TGTGCCAGCAGTCTAAGAATCACAGGGGGCACTGAAGCTTTCTTT. Amino acids: CASSLRITGGTEAFF.

The J gene is TRBJ2-3, the V gene TRBV18; perhaps TRBD2 as D (5 bases). Germline V gives CDR1 KGHSH, CDR2 LQKENI. Trimming shortened V by 3 bases and J by 2 bases, and 9 bases separated the two germline ends. The CDR3 loop spans 14 amino acids. The CDR3 protein is CASSPRGDTDTQYF. Here the CDR3 DNA reads TGTGCCAGCTCACCCCGGGGAGACACAGATACGCAGTATTTT. Full variable domain (rest looked up from reference TRBV18 and TRBJ2-3): NAGVMQNPRHLVRRRGQEARLRCSPMKGHSHVYWYRQLPEEGLKFMVYLQKENIIDESGMPKERFSAEFPKEGPSILRIQQVVRGDSAAYFCASSPRGDTDTQYFGPGTRLTVL.

DNA of the CDR3: TGTGCCAGCAGCGCGGCCGGGACTCTAAAAGAGACCCAGTACTTC. Its protein product is CASSAAGTLKETQYF. This rearrangement joins TRBV9 to TRBJ2-5, with D maybe TRBD2 (6 bases). V gave up 3 bases and J gave up 3 bases, with 15 bases separating them. The germline V gene encodes CDR1 SGDLS and CDR2 YYNGEE. This CDR3 is 15 amino acids long.

J is TRBJ2-7 and V is TRBV18, with a possible D match to TRBD1 (6 bases). Trimming removed 6 bases at V and 4 bases at J, with 19 bases between. There are 15 residues in the CDR3. CDR1 is KGHSH, CDR2 LQKENI, per germline. The CDR3 here is CASSTQGPSRYEQYF. The CDR3 nucleotides are TGTGCCAGCTCGACTCAGGGGCCCTCGCGGTACGAGCAGTACTTC.

With respect to this clone: This CDR3 is also generated by other DNA sequences in the sample. The chain recombines TRBV6-5 with TRBJ1-6; TRBD1 agrees at 8 bases. Looked up from germline, CDR1 is MNHEY and CDR2 is SVGAGI. V shed 6 bases, J shed 7 bases, and the junction held 5 bases outside the gene matches. The CDR3 length is 14 residues. CDR3 loop: CASSRQGPNSPLHF. CDR3 nucleotide sequence: TGTGCCAGCAGCCGACAGGGGCCAAATTCACCCCTCCACTTT.

The chain carries TRBV5-6 and TRBJ2-1, with D maybe TRBD2 (6 bases). CDR1 is SGHDT, CDR2 YYEEEE, per germline. The CDR3 totals 17 residues. The V end was cut by 0 bases, the J end by 4 bases, with 17 bases between. CDR3 coding DNA: TGTGCCAGCAGCTTGGCTAAGGGGCTAGCGCTATACAATGAGCAGTTCTTC. It encodes CASSLAKGLALYNEQFF.

The J gene is TRBJ1-3, the V gene TRBV25-1; TRBD1 might be the D (5 bases). Trimming stripped 2 bases from V and 0 bases from J, with 8 bases between. CDR3 size: 15 residues. The germline V gene has CDR1 MGHDK and CDR2 SYGVNS. In DNA, the CDR3 is TGTGCCAGCAGTGAAGACAGCACCTCTGGAAACACCATATATTTT. Its protein is CASSEDSTSGNTIYF. The full variable domain, its missing parts supplied by reference TRBV25-1 and TRBJ1-3, is EADIYQTPRYLVIGTGKKITLECSQTMGHDKMYWYQQDPGMELHLIHYSYGVNSTEKGDLSSESTVSRIRTEHFPLTLESARPSHTSQYLCASSEDSTSGNTIYFGEGSWLTVV.

The sample holds one count of this clone. J is TRBJ2-5 and V is TRBV6-5; 8 nucleotides line up with TRBD1. Trimming cost V 3 bases and J 2 bases; bases outside gene matches: 8. Germline CDR1 reads MNHEY; CDR2 reads SVGAGI. This CDR3 spans 16 amino acids. This CDR3 is CASSYSVGTGQETQYF. For the CDR3, the DNA is TGTGCCAGCAGTTATTCAGTGGGGACAGGACAAGAGACCCAGTACTTC.

The rearrangement links TRBV6-5 to TRBJ2-3; D may be TRBD1 (5 bases). This CDR3 spans 13 amino acids. Germline assignment: CDR1 MNHEY and CDR2 SVGAGI. CDR3 DNA sequence: TGTGCTTTGGTAGGGGCCCACGCAGATACGCAGTATTTT. Translating it yields CALVGAHADTQYF.

The chain joins TRBV21-1 to TRBJ1-2; the table's D call of TRBD1 was not tested on the DNA. TRBV21-1 corresponds to a pseudogene. There are 14 residues in the CDR3. The CDR3 region is CASSKGDTNYGYTF. The CDR3 DNA reads TGTGCCAGCAGCAAAGGAGACACTAACTATGGCTACACCTTC.

The chain employs TRBV30 and TRBJ1-2, with 8 nucleotides matching TRBD1. V lost 3 bases, J lost 7 bases, and 1 base stayed unmatched. CDR3 length: 11 residues. Per the germline V gene, CDR1 is GTSNPN and CDR2 is SVGIG (reference sequence). Written as DNA, the CDR3 is TGTGCCTGGAGCGGACAGGGTGGCTACACCTTC. Its translation is CAWSGQGGYTF.

The CDR3 loop reads CASRPAGLPSTGELFF. In DNA form, the CDR3 reads TGCGCCAGCAGGCCGGCGGGACTTCCTAGCACCGGGGAGCTGTTTTTT. The genes are TRBV5-1 and TRBJ2-2; D is perhaps TRBD2 (6 bases). This CDR3 has 16 residues. Germline V gene data show CDR1 as SGHRS and CDR2 as YFSETQ. Trimming took 5 bases from V and 4 from J, leaving 18 bases between them.

This sequence joins TRBV4-1 and TRBJ1-3; no firm D call. V was pared by 2 bases and J by 7 bases, with 15 bases between. The CDR3 covers 15 residues. CDR1 and CDR2 (germline): MGHRA, YSYEKL. CDR3 region: CASSQPPAGGNTIYF. Written as DNA, the CDR3 is TGCGCCAGCAGCCAACCGCCGGCCGGAGGGAACACCATATATTTT.

The chain carries TRBV7-6 and TRBJ1-1, with unresolved D. This CDR3 has 14 residues. Trimming took 2 bases from V and 6 from J, leaving 13 bases between them. CDR1 and CDR2 (germline): SGHVS, FNYEAQ. In nucleotides, the CDR3 is TGTGCCAGCAGCTTAAGTTTACAGTCGGCTGAAGCTTTCTTT. Protein: CASSLSLQSAEAFF. Variable domain in full (rest from reference TRBV7-6 and TRBJ1-1): GAGVSQSPRYKVTKRGQDVALRCDPISGHVSLYWYRQALGQGPEFLTYFNYEAQQDKSGLPNDRFSAERPEGSISTLTIQRTEQRDSAMYRCASSLSLQSAEAFFGQGTRLTVV.

The chain recombines TRBV7-8 with TRBJ2-7; D gene unclear. This CDR3 has 16 amino acids. Germline CDR1 and CDR2: SGHVS and FQNEAQ. Between the trimmed V and J ends, which lost 5 bases and 0 bases, there was a span of 17 bases. Here the CDR3 reads CASSRETKPSSYEQYF. In DNA, the CDR3 is TGTGCCAGCAGCCGAGAGACCAAACCTAGCTCCTACGAGCAGTACTTC.

This clone came up once. This chain joins TRBV19 and TRBJ1-2; D unclear. The CDR3 has 14 residues. CDR1 LNHDA and CDR2 SQIVND come from the germline V gene (reference sequence). V was cut by 5 bases and J by 5 bases, with 15 bases left in between. The DNA of the CDR3 is TGTGCCAGTAGTCCGGCAGGCCCTGGGTATGGCTACACCTTC. Translation gives CASSPAGPGYGYTF.

The gene calls are TRBV28 and TRBJ1-1; TRBD1 is a possible D gene (5 bases). From germline, CDR1 is MDHEN and CDR2 SYDVKM. The germline V and J ends were trimmed by 7 bases and 5 bases, with 14 bases remaining between them. The CDR3 totals 13 residues. The chain's CDR3 is CASTGRVHTEAFF. CDR3 nucleotides: TGTGCCAGCACCGGCAGGGTACATACTGAAGCTTTCTTT.

The chain links TRBV12-5 to TRBJ2-5, with D hard to call. The V gene's germline CDR1 is LGHNT and CDR2 FRNRAP. V was trimmed by 4 bases and J by 4 bases, leaving 10 bases between them. The CDR3 has 13 residues. The CDR3 nucleotides read TGTGCTAGTGGTTCACAGCAGCCAGAGACCCAGTACTTC. This gives the protein CASGSQQPETQYF. Based on the CDR3 plus reference TRBV12-5 and TRBJ2-5, the full variable domain is DARVTQTPRHKVTEMGQEVTMRCQPILGHNTVFWYRQTMMQGLELLAYFRNRAPLDDSGMPKDRFSAEMPDATLATLKIQPSEPRDSAVYFCASGSQQPETQYFGPGTRLLVL.

V usage is TRBV10-3 and J usage is TRBJ2-1; 8 bases are shared with TRBD2. The CDR3 length is 18 residues. The junction had 14 bases not matched to a gene; V was cut back by 0 bases and J by 7 bases. Germline V gives CDR1 ENHRY, CDR2 SYGVKD. The CDR3 region is CAISESTVTGGPRNEQFF. In DNA, the CDR3 is TGTGCCATCAGTGAGTCGACCGTTACGGGAGGGCCACGAAATGAGCAGTTCTTC.

With regard to this clone: Other DNA sequences within the sample encode an identical CDR3. The chain recombines TRBV7-2 with TRBJ2-7; 14 bases are shared with TRBD2. V lost 5 bases, J lost 2 bases, and 2 bases stayed unmatched. The CDR3 covers 15 residues. The germline V gene has CDR1 SGHTA and CDR2 FQGNSA. This CDR3 reads CASSQGLAGAYEQYF. CDR3 DNA: TGTGCCAGCAGCCAGGGACTAGCGGGGGCCTACGAGCAGTACTTC.

This clone occurred once. This chain connects TRBV5-1 to TRBJ1-1, with a weak D call TRBD1 (6 bases). CDR1 and CDR2 (germline): SGHRS, YFSETQ. This CDR3 has 14 amino acids. V was cut by 2 bases and J by 4 bases, with 12 bases left in between. The CDR3 loop is CASSFAQGGTEAFF. The CDR3 DNA follows: TGCGCCAGCAGCTTCGCACAGGGCGGCACTGAAGCTTTCTTT.

The genes are TRBV2 and TRBJ2-5, with 10 bases identical to TRBD2. Germline trimming cut 5 bases from V and 4 bases from J; bases unmatched to any gene: 7. Germline CDR1 SNHLY, CDR2 FYNNEI. The CDR3 sequence is 15 residues long. CDR3 region: CASSPSGSALETQYF. The DNA of the CDR3 is TGTGCCAGCAGTCCTAGCGGGAGCGCTTTAGAGACCCAGTACTTC.